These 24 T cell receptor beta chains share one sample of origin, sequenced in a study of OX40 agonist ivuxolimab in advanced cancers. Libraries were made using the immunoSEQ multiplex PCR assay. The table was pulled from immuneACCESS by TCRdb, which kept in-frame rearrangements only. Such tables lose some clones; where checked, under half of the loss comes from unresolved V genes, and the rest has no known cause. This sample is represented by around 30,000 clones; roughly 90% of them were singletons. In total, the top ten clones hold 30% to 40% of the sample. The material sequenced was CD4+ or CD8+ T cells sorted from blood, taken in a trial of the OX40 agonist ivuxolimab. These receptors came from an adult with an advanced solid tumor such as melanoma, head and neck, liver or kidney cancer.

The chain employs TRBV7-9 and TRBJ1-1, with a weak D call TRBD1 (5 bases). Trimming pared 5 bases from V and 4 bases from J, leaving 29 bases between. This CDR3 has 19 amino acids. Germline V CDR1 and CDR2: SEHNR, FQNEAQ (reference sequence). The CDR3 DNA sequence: TGTGCCAGCAGCGAACCCGGCCCGGGGCAGCGCCCGGGAGGCACTGAAGCTTTCTTT. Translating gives CASSEPGPGQRPGGTEAFF.

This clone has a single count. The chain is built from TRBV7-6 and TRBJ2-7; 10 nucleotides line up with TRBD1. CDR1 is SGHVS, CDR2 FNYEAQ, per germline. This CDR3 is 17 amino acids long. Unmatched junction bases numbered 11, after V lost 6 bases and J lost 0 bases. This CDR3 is CASRQWGQGTSSYEQYF. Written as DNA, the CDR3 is TGTGCCAGCAGACAGTGGGGACAGGGGACATCCTCCTACGAGCAGTACTTC.

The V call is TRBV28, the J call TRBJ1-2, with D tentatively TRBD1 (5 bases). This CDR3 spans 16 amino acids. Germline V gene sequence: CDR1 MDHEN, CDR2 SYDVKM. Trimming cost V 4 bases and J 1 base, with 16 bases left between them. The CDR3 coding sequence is TGTGCCAGCAGTTCGCACCGGGGCCTGAATAACTATGGCTACACCTTC. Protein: CASSSHRGLNNYGYTF.

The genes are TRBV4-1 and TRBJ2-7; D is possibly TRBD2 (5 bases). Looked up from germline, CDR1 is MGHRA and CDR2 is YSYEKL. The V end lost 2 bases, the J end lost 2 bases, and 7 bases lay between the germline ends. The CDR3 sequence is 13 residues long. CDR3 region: CASSQIGTYEQYF. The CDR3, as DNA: TGCGCCAGCAGCCAAATCGGGACCTACGAGCAGTACTTC.

The DNA for the CDR3 is TGTGCCAGCAGTTACTCGAAAACAGCAGTGAATGAGCAGTTCTTC. Its translation is CASSYSKTAVNEQFF. The chain is built from TRBV6-5 and TRBJ2-1; no firm D call. V dropped 0 bases and J dropped 7 bases, with 13 bases sitting between them. This CDR3 is built from 15 residues. From germline, CDR1 is MNHEY and CDR2 SVGAGI.

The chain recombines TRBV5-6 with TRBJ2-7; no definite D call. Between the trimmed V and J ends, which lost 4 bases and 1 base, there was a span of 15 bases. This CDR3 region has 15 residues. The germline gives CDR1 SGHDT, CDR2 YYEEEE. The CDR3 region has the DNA TGTGCCAGCAGCCTCAGATTAAGCGCGTCCTACGAGCAGTACTTC. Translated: CASSLRLSASYEQYF.

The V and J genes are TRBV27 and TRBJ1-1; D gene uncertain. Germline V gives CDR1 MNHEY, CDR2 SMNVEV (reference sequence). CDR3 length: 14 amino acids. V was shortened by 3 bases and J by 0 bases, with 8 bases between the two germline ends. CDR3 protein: CASSFGGMNTEAFF. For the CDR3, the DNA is TGTGCCAGCAGTTTCGGAGGGATGAACACTGAAGCTTTCTTT.

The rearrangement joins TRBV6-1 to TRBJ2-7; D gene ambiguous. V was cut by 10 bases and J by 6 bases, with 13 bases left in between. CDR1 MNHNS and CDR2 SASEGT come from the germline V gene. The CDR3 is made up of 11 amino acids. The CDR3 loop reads CATLSSLEQYF. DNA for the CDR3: TGTGCCACCCTGTCATCACTCGAGCAGTACTTC.

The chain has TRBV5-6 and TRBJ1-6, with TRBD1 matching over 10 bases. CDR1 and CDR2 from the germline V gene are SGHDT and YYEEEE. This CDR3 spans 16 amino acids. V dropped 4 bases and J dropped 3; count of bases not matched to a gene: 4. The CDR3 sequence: CASSPGTGVYNSPLHF. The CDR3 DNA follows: TGTGCCAGCAGCCCCGGGACAGGGGTCTATAATTCACCCCTCCACTTT. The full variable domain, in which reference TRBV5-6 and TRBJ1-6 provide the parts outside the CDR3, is DAGVTQSPTHLIKTRGQQVTLRCSPKSGHDTVSWYQQALGQGPQFIFQYYEEEERQRGNFPDRFSGHQFPNYSSELNVNALLLGDSALYLCASSPGTGVYNSPLHFGNGTRLTVT.

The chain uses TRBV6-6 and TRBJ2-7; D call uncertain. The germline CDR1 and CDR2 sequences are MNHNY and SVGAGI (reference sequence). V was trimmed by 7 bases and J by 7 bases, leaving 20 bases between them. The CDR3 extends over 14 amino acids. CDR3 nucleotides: TGTGCCAGCAATCAACACCAGCCCACGAGGGAGCAGTACTTC. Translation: CASNQHQPTREQYF.

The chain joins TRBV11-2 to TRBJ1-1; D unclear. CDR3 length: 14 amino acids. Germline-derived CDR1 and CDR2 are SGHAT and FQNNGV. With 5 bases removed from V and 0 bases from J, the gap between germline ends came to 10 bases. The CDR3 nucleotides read TGTGCCAGCAGCACGTGGACGGTGAACACTGAAGCTTTCTTT. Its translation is CASSTWTVNTEAFF.

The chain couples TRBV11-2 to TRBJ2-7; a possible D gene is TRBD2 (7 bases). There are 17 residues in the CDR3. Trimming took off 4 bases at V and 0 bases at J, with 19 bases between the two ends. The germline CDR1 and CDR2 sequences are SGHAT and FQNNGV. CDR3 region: CASSSRPRGQSSYEQYF. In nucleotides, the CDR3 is TGTGCCAGCAGCTCCCGCCCGCGGGGGCAAAGCTCCTACGAGCAGTACTTC.

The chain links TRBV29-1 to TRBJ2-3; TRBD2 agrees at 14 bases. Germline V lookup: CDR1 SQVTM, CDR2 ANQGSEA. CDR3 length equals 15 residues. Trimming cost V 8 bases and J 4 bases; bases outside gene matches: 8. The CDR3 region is CSSLGTSGSADTQYF. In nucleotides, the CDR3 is TGCAGCTCCTTAGGGACTAGCGGGAGCGCAGATACGCAGTATTTT.

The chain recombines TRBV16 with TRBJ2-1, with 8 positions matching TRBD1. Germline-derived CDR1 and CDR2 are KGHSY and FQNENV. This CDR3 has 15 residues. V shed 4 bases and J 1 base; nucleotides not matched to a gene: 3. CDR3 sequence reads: CASSLGQGSYNEQFF. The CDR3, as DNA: TGTGCCAGCAGCCTCGGACAGGGTTCCTACAATGAGCAGTTCTTC.

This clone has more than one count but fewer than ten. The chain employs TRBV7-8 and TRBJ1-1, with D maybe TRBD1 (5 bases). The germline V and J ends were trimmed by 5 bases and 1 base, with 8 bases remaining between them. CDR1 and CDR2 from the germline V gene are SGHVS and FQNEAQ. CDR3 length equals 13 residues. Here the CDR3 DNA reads TGTGCCAGCAGCGTGGACACGAACACTGAAGCTTTCTTT. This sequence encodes CASSVDTNTEAFF.

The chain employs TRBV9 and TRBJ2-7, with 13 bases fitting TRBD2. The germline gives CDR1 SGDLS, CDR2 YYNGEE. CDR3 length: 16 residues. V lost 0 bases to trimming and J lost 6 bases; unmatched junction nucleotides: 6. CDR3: CASSVVWTSGSGEQYF. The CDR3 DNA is TGTGCCAGCAGCGTAGTGTGGACTAGCGGGAGTGGCGAGCAGTACTTC.

CDR3 region: CASSLGARSRRGSSYNEQFF. DNA for the CDR3: TGTGCCAGCAGCTTGGGGGCCCGTTCGAGGCGGGGTAGCTCCTACAATGAGCAGTTCTTC. The V call is TRBV5-4, the J call TRBJ2-1; TRBD2 is a possible D gene (6 bases). Trimming shortened V by 0 bases and J by 0 bases, and 22 bases separated the two germline ends. The CDR3 extends over 20 amino acids. Germline-derived CDR1 and CDR2 are SGHNT and YYREEE (reference sequence).

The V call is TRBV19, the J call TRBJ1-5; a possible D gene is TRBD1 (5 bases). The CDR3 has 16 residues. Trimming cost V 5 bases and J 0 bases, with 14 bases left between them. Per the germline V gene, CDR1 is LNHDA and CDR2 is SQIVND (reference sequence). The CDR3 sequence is CASSPTGLLSNQPQHF. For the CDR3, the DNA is TGTGCCAGTAGTCCCACGGGGCTCCTTAGCAATCAGCCCCAGCATTTT.

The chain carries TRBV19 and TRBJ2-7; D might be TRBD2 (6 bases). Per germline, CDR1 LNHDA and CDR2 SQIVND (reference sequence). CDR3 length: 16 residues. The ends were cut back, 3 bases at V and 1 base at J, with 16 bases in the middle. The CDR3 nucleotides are TGTGCCAGTAGTATCGGCACGGGAGCTGCTTCCTACGAGCAGTACTTC. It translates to CASSIGTGAASYEQYF.

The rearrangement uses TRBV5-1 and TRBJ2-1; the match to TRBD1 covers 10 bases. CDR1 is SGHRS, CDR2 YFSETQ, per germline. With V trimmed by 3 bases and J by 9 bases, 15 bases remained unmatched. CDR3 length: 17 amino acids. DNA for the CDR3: TGCGCCAGCAGCTCAAGATTACCGGGACAGGGGAATGGTGAGCAGTTCTTC. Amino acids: CASSSRLPGQGNGEQFF.

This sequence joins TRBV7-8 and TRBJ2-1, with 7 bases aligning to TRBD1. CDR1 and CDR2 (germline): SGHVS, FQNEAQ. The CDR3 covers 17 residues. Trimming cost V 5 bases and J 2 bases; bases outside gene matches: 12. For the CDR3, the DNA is TGTGCCAGCAGCCCGCTGGTGGGGACAGCTCCCTACAATGAGCAGTTCTTC. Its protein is CASSPLVGTAPYNEQFF. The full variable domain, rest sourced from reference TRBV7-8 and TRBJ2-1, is GAGVSQSPRYKVAKRGQDVALRCDPISGHVSLFWYQQALGQGPEFLTYFQNEAQLDKSGLPSDRFFAERPEGSVSTLKIQRTQQEDSAVYLCASSPLVGTAPYNEQFFGPGTRLTVL.

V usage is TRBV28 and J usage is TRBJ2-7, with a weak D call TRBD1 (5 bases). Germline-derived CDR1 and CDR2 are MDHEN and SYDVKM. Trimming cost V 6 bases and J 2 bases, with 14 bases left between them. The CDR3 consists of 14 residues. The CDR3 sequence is CASSDVDSAYEQYF. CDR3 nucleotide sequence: TGTGCCAGCAGCGACGTAGACAGTGCCTACGAGCAGTACTTC.

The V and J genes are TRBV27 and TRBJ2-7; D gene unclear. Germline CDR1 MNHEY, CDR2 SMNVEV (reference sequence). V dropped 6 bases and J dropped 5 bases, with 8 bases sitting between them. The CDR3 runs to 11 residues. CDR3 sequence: CASSRSNEQYF. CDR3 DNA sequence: TGTGCCAGCAGCCGCAGTAACGAGCAGTACTTC.

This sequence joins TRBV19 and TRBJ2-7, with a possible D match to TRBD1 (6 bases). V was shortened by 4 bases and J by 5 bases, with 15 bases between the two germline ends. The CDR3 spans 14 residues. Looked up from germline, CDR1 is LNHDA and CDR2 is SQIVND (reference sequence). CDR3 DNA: TGTGCCAGTAGTAATAACAGGGCAATCCACGAGCAGTACTTC. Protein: CASSNNRAIHEQYF.